These 2 T cell receptor beta chains share one sample of origin, sequenced in a study of blood T cell repertoires in COVID-19. TCRdb's table, derived via immunoSEQ multiplex PCR, lists solely in-frame clones and lacks some. The table records nearly 200,000 clones, approximately 80% of them present only once. Source material: peripheral blood. The source of these receptors is a human donor in a cohort sampled during active COVID-19.

The chain's CDR3 is CASSQVPVYGYTF. CDR3 DNA: TGTGCCAGCAGCCAAGTTCCCGTCTATGGCTACACCTTC. This chain uses TRBV3-1 (or the pseudogene TRBV3-2) with TRBJ1-2; D gene unclear. This CDR3 is built from 13 residues. Trimming took 1 base from V and 4 from J, leaving 7 bases between them. Germline CDR1 is LGHDT and CDR2 is YNNKEL (reference sequence).

Turning to this clone: At one boundary the junction diverges from the germline segment, which might be a read error. The rearrangement links TRBV12-3 or TRBV12-4 to TRBJ2-7, with 9 bases fitting TRBD1. The CDR3 length is 12 residues. The DNA of the CDR3 is TGTGCCAGCAGTTCTCATGGGGACAGGGCTCGCTTC. Translating gives CASSSHGDRARF.